The clone carrying this T cell receptor (beta chain) came up a few times. What it binds is not known. This sample was taken from a study of cytomegalovirus exposure and HLA in healthy donors. Broader study findings: Fewer N-insertions (relative to the approximately 700-donor mean) were reportedly seen in an Asian-associated ancestry cluster in a later analysis. Per a prior analysis, the majority of TCR beta V segments were productive roughly 90% or roughly 30% of the time.

PCR used 60 Vbeta primers and 13 Jbeta primers. Assay: immunoSEQ multiplex PCR; the TCRdb copy retains only in-frame clones and omits some. The table has more than 85,000 clones, approximately 16% seen once. This receptor was obtained from a female donor in good health and CMV-seronegative. The sequenced sample consisted of PBMCs.

The CDR3 DNA reads as TGTGCCAGCAGCCAAGTTGGCCTGAACTACGAGCAGTACTTC. The encoded protein is CASSQVGLNYEQYF. The chain recombines TRBV4-2 with TRBJ2-7; D call uncertain. This CDR3 is built from 14 residues. V was cut by 1 base and J by 3 bases, with 10 bases left in between. CDR1 is LGHNA and CDR2 is YNFKEQ in the germline V gene.